This T cell receptor beta chain was identified during a study of T cell clonotyping in hematopoietic cell transplantation. Whole-study results and caveats: Few recipient clonotypes overlapped donors; over 97% were de novo at given depth.

Sequencing was performed with immunoSEQ multiplex PCR; in TCRdb, only in-frame clones are kept and a portion is missing. The sample consists of about 9,600 clones, 75% to 85% of them appearing once. Details on this clone: The antigen is undetermined.

This CDR3 spans 14 amino acids. V dropped 6 bases and J dropped 3 bases, with 15 bases sitting between them. Per the germline V gene, CDR1 is MNHNS and CDR2 is SASEGT. The receptor's source is a female patient between 40 and 55 years old who had an allogeneic stem cell transplant from a related donor, so T cells may come from the graft donor. Some clones in this sample may be carry-over from other donors' samples. The chain carries TRBV6-1 and TRBJ2-7, with TRBD1 as a possible D gene (5 bases). The sample in question was PBMCs, obtained 30 days after allogeneic stem cell transplant. The CDR3 is CASSRVIQYYEQYF. The CDR3 DNA is TGTGCCAGCAGCAGGGTTATCCAGTACTACGAGCAGTACTTC.